Listed here are 5 T cell receptor beta chains from one sample, sequenced in a study of blood T cell repertoires in COVID-19. Some clones are missing from TCRdb's copy, which holds only in-frame ones; the method was immunoSEQ multiplex PCR. Of 250,000 to 400,000 clones listed, 90% were seen once; the top ten hold less than 3.5%. Sequencing used peripheral blood. Receptor source: a woman in her twenties or thirties with COVID-19, enrolled during active disease.

This chain's CDR3 is CAWSADSFGTDTQYF. The DNA for the CDR3 is TGTGCCTGGAGCGCAGACAGTTTTGGGACAGATACGCAGTATTTT. This chain links TRBV30 with TRBJ2-3; D perhaps matches TRBD1 (5 bases). V gave up 3 bases and J gave up 3 bases, with 16 bases separating them. The CDR3 length is 15 residues. Germline CDR1 is GTSNPN and CDR2 is SVGIG (reference sequence).

This clone was recorded only once. The chain uses TRBV7-9 and TRBJ1-1; 7 positions agree with TRBD1. With V trimmed by 5 bases and J by 6 bases, 3 bases remained unmatched. This CDR3 has 12 amino acids. Germline V lookup: CDR1 SEHNR, CDR2 FQNEAQ (reference sequence). The chain's CDR3 is CASSRGQAEAFF. CDR3 in DNA: TGTGCCAGCAGCCGTGGACAGGCTGAAGCTTTCTTT.

V and J are TRBV7-9 and TRBJ2-2; TRBD1 matches at 10 bases. This CDR3 spans 17 amino acids. V dropped 1 base and J dropped 7; count of bases not matched to a gene: 9. Germline assignment: CDR1 SEHNR and CDR2 FQNEAQ (reference sequence). The CDR3: CASSLGPGQGTDGELFF. The CDR3 DNA is TGTGCCAGCAGCTTAGGGCCGGGACAGGGGACCGACGGGGAGCTGTTTTTT. Drawing the rest from reference TRBV7-9 and TRBJ2-2, the complete variable domain is DTGVSQNPRHKITKRGQNVTFRCDPISEHNRLYWYRQTLGQGPEFLTYFQNEAQLEKSRLLSDRFSAERPKGSFSTLEIQRTEQGDSAMYLCASSLGPGQGTDGELFFGEGSRLTVL.

The chain has TRBV7-2 and TRBJ1-1; TRBD1 might be the D (5 bases). Trimming took 2 bases from V and 0 from J, leaving 7 bases between them. This CDR3 is 14 amino acids long. CDR1 is SGHTA, CDR2 FQGNSA, per germline. The DNA of the CDR3 is TGTGCCAGCAGCTTAATGGGGCTGAACACTGAAGCTTTCTTT. Protein product: CASSLMGLNTEAFF.

J is TRBJ1-6 and V is TRBV3-1 (or the pseudogene TRBV3-2); D remains ambiguous. V gave up 0 bases and J gave up 5 bases, with 8 bases separating them. CDR1 and CDR2 from the germline V gene are LGHDT and YNNKEL (reference sequence). The CDR3 is 15 amino acids. The CDR3 nucleotides read TGTGCCAGCAGCCAAGATCAACGAGATAATTCACCCCTCCACTTT. Encoded protein: CASSQDQRDNSPLHF.